Listed here are 2 T cell receptor beta chains from one sample, sequenced in a study of vaccination effects on CD4 cells after COVID-19. Sequencing followed a ViraFEST assay step that expanded antigen-specific CD4+ T cells with viral peptide pools. Isolation of CD4+ T cells took place after approximately ten days of culture. The vaccine recipients had no prior SARS-CoV-2 infection, with negative nucleocapsid antibodies. Their recognized antigens are unknown. The method was immunoSEQ multiplex PCR; TCRdb's version includes in-frame clones alone and lacks a portion of them. The table has 50,000 to 60,000 clones, around 67% seen once. The sequencing used CD4+ T cells from PBMCs cultured with SARS-CoV-2 spike peptides, collected before COVID-19 vaccination. These receptors were collected from a human donor who received a COVID-19 vaccine.

This chain connects TRBV7-8 to TRBJ2-5; D tentatively reads TRBD1 or TRBD2 (5 bases each). The germline V gene has CDR1 SGHVS and CDR2 FQNEAQ. V dropped 8 bases and J dropped 5 bases, with 15 bases sitting between them. This CDR3 has 13 amino acids. The chain's CDR3 is CASGRGPTETQYF. Written as DNA, the CDR3 is TGTGCCAGCGGCCGGGGACCCACTGAGACCCAGTACTTC.

This clone was detected only a few times. This chain connects TRBV6-2 or TRBV6-3 to TRBJ1-1; D call uncertain. V was trimmed by 4 bases and J by 1 base, leaving 22 bases between them. There are 18 residues in the CDR3. Germline loops: CDR1 MNHEY, CDR2 SVGEGT. DNA for the CDR3: TGTGCCAGCAGTTGGGTAAGGGCCGCGGGCCGGAGGAACACTGAAGCTTTCTTT. Translated: CASSWVRAAGRRNTEAFF.